The rows below give T cell receptor beta chains drawn from one sample of a study of T cell changes during pregnancy in multiple sclerosis. Here immunoSEQ multiplex PCR was the method, and the copy in TCRdb shows in-frame clones only, minus some. The data show 85,000 to 130,000 clones, approximately 92% seen once. The sample was peripheral blood, taken in the second trimester of pregnancy. These receptors were collected from a female donor with multiple sclerosis, enrolled in a pregnancy study. The CDR3 runs from the conserved cysteine through the conserved F or W.

J,V,CDR3
TRBJ1-2,TRBV5-1,CASSPTDRVSGYTF
TRBJ1-5,TRBV30,CAYSRETGQPQHF
TRBJ2-3,TRBV5-1,CASSHQDTHTDTQYF
TRBJ2-7,TRBV27,CASSLAGTGDYEQYF
TRBJ2-7,TRBV28,CASSLDSFYEQYF
TRBJ1-4,TRBV2,CASSRQGAKEKLFF
TRBJ2-7,TRBV6-1,CASSVGQGRAYEQYF
TRBJ1-1,TRBV9,CASSPGMSLNTEAFF
TRBJ2-3,TRBV7-6,CASSLSPPRREGLNTQYF
TRBJ2-7,TRBV5-1,CASSVLAGGLPDYEQYF
TRBJ2-7,TRBV6-1,CASSAPPGQGKSYEQYF
TRBJ2-2,TRBV6-5,CASSYRGTGTTGELFF
TRBJ1-1,TRBV19,CASSIRGANTEAFF
TRBJ1-1,TRBV5-1,CASGLWGTENTEAFF
TRBJ2-7,TRBV6-6,CASSYASGSIEQYF
TRBJ1-5,TRBV28,CASRPKQGPLPHQPQHF
TRBJ2-7,TRBV11-2,CASSLQRGGTYEQYF
TRBJ1-6,TRBV27,CASSLGAKNSPLHF
TRBJ2-1,TRBV7-8,CASSLAFGTGGYNEQFF
TRBJ2-7,TRBV18,CASSNWDSYEQYF
TRBJ2-7,TRBV6-1,CASSERQAFYEQYF
TRBJ2-3,TRBV19,CASASGQPTDTQYF
TRBJ1-1,TRBV28,CASSFPPEVRVNTEAFF
TRBJ2-7,TRBV7-9,CASSSFRTGETYEQYF
TRBJ2-7,TRBV28,CASSDTGTGVYEQYF
TRBJ1-1,TRBV10-3,CAISEEGVRTEAFF
TRBJ1-2,TRBV2,CASSGVSGGYTF
TRBJ1-1,TRBV5-1,CASSLAQGEAFF
TRBJ1-2,TRBV20-1,CSGGGSYGYTF
TRBJ1-4,TRBV11-2,CASSPVVLRDRGEKLFF
TRBJ2-1,TRBV5-1,CASSASGSASYNEQFF